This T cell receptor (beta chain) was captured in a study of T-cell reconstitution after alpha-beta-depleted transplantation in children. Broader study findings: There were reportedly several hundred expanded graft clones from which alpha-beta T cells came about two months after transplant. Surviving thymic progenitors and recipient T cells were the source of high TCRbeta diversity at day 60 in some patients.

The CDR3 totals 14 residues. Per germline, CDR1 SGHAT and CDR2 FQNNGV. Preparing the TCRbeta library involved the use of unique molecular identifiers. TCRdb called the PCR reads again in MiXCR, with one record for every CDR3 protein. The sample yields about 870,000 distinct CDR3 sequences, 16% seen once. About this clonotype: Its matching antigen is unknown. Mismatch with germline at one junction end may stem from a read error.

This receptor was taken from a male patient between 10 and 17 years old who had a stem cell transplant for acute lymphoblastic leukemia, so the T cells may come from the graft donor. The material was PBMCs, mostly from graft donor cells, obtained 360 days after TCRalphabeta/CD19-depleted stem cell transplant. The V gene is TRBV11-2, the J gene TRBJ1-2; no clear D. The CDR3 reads CSSSLVEARRGYTF. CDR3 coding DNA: TGTTCCAGCAGCTTAGTAGAGGCCAGGAGAGGCTACACCTTC.